This T cell receptor (beta chain) came from a study of shared clonotypes between healthy human individuals. This clone was seen only once. This CDR3 has 16 residues. Trimming removed 1 base from V and 0 bases from J, with 8 bases in between. Profiling relied on immunoSEQ multiplex PCR, and the TCRdb table lists in-frame clones only, not all of them. The sample carries some 2.4 million clones, over 85% recorded once. In the CD4+ fraction, cells were divided into CD45RA+ naive and CD45RA-negative memory subsets. The source of this sequence is a man aged 18 to 30 in good health. Some clones in this sample may be carry-over from other donors' samples. The sample comprised naive CD4+ T cells from PBMCs. Subset defined: CD45RA+ positively selected. The rearrangement uses TRBV5-3 and TRBJ2-6; D unresolved. TRBV5-3 belongs to the ORF category, with a function that is uncertain. The CDR3 DNA is TGTGCCAGAAGCTTGTGGCTTATCTCTGGGGCCAACGTCCTGACTTTC. Protein: CARSLWLISGANVLTF.